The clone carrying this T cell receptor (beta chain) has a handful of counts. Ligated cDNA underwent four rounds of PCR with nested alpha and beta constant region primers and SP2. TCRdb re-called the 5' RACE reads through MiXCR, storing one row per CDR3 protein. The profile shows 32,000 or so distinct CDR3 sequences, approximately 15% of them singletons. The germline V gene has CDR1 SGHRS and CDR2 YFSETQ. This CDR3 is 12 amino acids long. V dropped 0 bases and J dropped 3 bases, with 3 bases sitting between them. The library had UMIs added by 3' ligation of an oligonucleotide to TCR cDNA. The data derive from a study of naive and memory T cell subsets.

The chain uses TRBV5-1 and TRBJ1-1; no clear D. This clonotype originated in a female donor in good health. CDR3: CASSLADTEAFF. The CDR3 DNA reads TGCGCCAGCAGCTTGGCAGACACTGAAGCTTTCTTT.